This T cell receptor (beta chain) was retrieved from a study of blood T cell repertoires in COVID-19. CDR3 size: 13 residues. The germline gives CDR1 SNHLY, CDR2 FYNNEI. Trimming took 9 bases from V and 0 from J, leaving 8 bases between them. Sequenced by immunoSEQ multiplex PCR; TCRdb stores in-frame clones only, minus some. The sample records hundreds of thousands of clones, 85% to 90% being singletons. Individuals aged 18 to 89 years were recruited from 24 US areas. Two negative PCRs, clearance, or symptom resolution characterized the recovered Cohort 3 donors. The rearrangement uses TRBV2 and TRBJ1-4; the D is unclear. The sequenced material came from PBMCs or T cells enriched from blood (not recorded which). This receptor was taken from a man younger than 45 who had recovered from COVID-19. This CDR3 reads CARGDATNEKLFF. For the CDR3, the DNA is TGTGCCAGAGGAGATGCAACTAATGAAAAACTGTTTTTT.